One and the same sample provided the 7 T cell receptor beta chains below, sequenced in a study of radiation and T cells in renal cell carcinoma. Method: immunoSEQ multiplex PCR; TCRdb's copy keeps in-frame clones and lacks some. This sample has approximately 40,000 clones, with roughly 82% found just once. Time point in this sample: blood 4 weeks post-SBRT, at nephrectomy. Treatment: 15 Gy SBRT to primary tumor, nephrectomy 4 weeks later. The sequencing used blood, collected from a patient whose treatment included radiotherapy and nephrectomy. The receptors were sampled from a woman between 70 and 85 years old with renal cell carcinoma.

The chain has TRBV29-1 and TRBJ1-2; D uncertain. The CDR3 length is 12 residues. V was trimmed by 3 bases and J by 6 bases, leaving 11 bases between them. The germline V gene has CDR1 SQVTM and CDR2 ANQGSEA. CDR3 in amino acids: CSVEAGSDGYTF. The CDR3 bases are TGCAGCGTTGAGGCGGGGAGTGATGGCTACACCTTC.

The chain couples TRBV5-1 to TRBJ2-7, with TRBD2 identical over 10 bases. Germline trimming cut 0 bases from V and 12 bases from J; bases unmatched to any gene: 9. From germline, CDR1 is SGHRS and CDR2 YFSETQ. The CDR3 has 14 residues. The CDR3 DNA is TGCGCCAGCAGCTTGGGTACTAGCGGGAAGACGGGGTACTTC. Translation gives CASSLGTSGKTGYF.

The V and J genes are TRBV27 and TRBJ2-7, with D tentatively TRBD2 (6 bases). The CDR3 length is 14 residues. Germline values: CDR1 MNHEY, CDR2 SMNVEV (reference sequence). The V gene lost 5 bases and the J gene lost 1 base, with 12 bases spanning the gap. Here the CDR3 reads CASSLGRQSYEQYF. The CDR3 DNA reads TGTGCCAGCAGTCTAGGGAGGCAGTCCTACGAGCAGTACTTC.

There are a few counts of this clone. The chain uses TRBV6-6 and TRBJ1-2; D may be TRBD1 (5 bases). The CDR3 is 15 amino acids. Germline loops: CDR1 MNHNY, CDR2 SVGAGI (reference sequence). The germline V and J ends were trimmed by 5 bases and 0 bases, with 13 bases remaining between them. The DNA for the CDR3 is TGTGCCAGCAGTCCCCGACGGGGGTCTAACTATGGCTACACCTTC. Its protein is CASSPRRGSNYGYTF.

The chain carries TRBV5-4 and TRBJ2-1, with a tentative D call TRBD2 (6 bases). Germline CDR1 SGHNT, CDR2 YYREEE (reference sequence). The V end lost 4 bases, the J end lost 6 bases, and 17 bases lay between the germline ends. The CDR3 sequence is 15 residues long. The CDR3 nucleotides are TGTGCCAGCAGCGAAGCCCCGACTAGGGGCAATGAGCAGTTCTTC. This sequence encodes CASSEAPTRGNEQFF.

J is TRBJ1-5 and V is TRBV2; D may be TRBD1 (6 bases). The germline V gene has CDR1 SNHLY and CDR2 FYNNEI. The CDR3 is made up of 13 amino acids. V shed 10 bases and J shed 4 bases, with 14 bases lying between them. CDR3 residues: CANARDINQPQHF. The CDR3 DNA is TGTGCCAACGCACGGGACATTAATCAGCCCCAGCATTTT.

The rearrangement joins TRBV19 to TRBJ2-1; 7 bases map to TRBD2. The V gene end was trimmed by 5 bases and the J gene end by 3 bases; junction bases not matched to a gene: 7. This CDR3 contains 15 residues. The V gene's germline CDR1 is LNHDA and CDR2 SQIVND (reference sequence). The CDR3 loop is CASSPGGSGYNEQFF. CDR3 sequence (DNA): TGTGCCAGTAGTCCCGGGGGGAGCGGCTACAATGAGCAGTTCTTC.